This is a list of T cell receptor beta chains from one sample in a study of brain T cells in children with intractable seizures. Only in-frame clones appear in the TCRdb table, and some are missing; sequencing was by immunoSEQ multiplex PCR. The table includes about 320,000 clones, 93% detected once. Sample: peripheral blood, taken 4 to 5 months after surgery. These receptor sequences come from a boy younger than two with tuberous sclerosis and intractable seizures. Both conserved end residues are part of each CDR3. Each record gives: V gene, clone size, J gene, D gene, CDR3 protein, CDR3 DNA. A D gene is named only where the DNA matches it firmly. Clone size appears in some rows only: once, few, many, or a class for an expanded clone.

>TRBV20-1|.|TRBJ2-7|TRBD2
CSASDTGTSLYEQYF
TGCAGTGCTAGTGACACCGGGACTAGTCTCTACGAGCAGTACTTC
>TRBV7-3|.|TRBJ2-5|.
CASSTRGGSETQYF
TGTGCCAGCAGCACCCGTGGGGGGTCAGAGACCCAGTACTTC
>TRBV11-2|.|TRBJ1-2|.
CASSPWAGLNYGYTF
TGTGCCAGCAGCCCTTGGGCCGGACTTAACTATGGCTACACCTTC
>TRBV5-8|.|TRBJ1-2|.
CASSRKTGIYNYGYTF
TGTGCCAGCAGCCGAAAAACAGGAATCTATAACTATGGCTACACCTTC
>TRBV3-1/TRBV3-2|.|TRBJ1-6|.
CASSQDHGAANSPLHF
TGTGCCAGCAGCCAAGATCATGGGGCAGCCAATTCACCCCTCCACTTT
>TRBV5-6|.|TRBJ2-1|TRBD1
CASSLKGQNPNEQFF
TGTGCCAGCAGCTTGAAGGGACAGAACCCTAATGAGCAGTTCTTC
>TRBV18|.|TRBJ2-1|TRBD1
CASSPGQGGNEQFF
TGTGCCAGCTCCCCTGGACAGGGAGGCAATGAGCAGTTCTTC
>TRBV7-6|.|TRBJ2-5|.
CASAFDSNQETQYF
TGTGCCAGCGCCTTCGACTCAAACCAAGAGACCCAGTACTTC
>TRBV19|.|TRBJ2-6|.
CASSPYQGASGANVLTF
TGTGCCAGTAGTCCCTACCAAGGGGCCTCTGGGGCCAACGTCCTGACTTTC
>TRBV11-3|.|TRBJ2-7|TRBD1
CASSPGTGGGEQYF
TGTGCCAGCTCGCCCGGGACAGGGGGCGGCGAGCAGTACTTC
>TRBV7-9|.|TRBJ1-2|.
CASRRQDQYGYTF
TGTGCCAGCAGGAGACAGGATCAGTATGGCTACACCTTC
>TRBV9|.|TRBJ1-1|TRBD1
CASSADRGHGDTEAFF
TGTGCCAGCAGCGCAGACAGGGGGCACGGGGACACTGAAGCTTTCTTT
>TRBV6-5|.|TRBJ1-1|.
CAISDRNTEAFF
TGTGCCATCTCGGACCGGAACACTGAAGCTTTCTTT
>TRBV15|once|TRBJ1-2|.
CATSSGATNYGYTF
TGTGCCACCAGCAGCGGGGCGACTAACTATGGCTACACCTTC
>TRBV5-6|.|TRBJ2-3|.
CASSPGGGPSTDTQYF
TGTGCCAGCAGCCCGGGGGGCGGTCCTAGCACAGATACGCAGTATTTT
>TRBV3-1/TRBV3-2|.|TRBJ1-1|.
CASSQEGGHTEAFF
TGTGCCAGCAGCCAAGAAGGGGGGCACACTGAAGCTTTCTTT
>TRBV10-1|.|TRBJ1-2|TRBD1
CASSEKIRQGDLYGYTF
TGCGCCAGCAGTGAGAAAATTAGACAGGGTGACTTGTATGGCTACACCTTC
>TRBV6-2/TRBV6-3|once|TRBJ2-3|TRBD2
CASSYSRTSGSTDTQYF
TGTGCCAGCAGTTACTCGCGGACTAGCGGGAGCACAGATACGCAGTATTTT
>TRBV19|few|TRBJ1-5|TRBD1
CASSLGRGTNQPQHF
TGTGCCAGTAGTTTGGGCAGGGGGACCAATCAGCCCCAGCATTTT
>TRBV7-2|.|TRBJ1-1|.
CASSLGGMNTEAFF
TGTGCCAGCAGCTTAGGGGGGATGAACACTGAAGCTTTCTTT
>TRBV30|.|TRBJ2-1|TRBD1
CAWSVRQGNEQFF
TGTGCCTGGAGTGTAAGACAGGGAAATGAGCAGTTCTTC
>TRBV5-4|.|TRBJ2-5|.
CASSAGLGIQETQYF
TGTGCCAGCAGCGCCGGACTGGGCATTCAAGAGACCCAGTACTTC
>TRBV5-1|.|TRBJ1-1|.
CASSLSQLFTNTEAFF
TGCGCCAGCAGCTTAAGTCAACTCTTTACGAACACTGAAGCTTTCTTT
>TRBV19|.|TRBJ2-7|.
CASSIGLLYEQYF
TGTGCCAGTAGTATAGGCCTACTATACGAGCAGTACTTC
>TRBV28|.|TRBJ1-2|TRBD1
CAGSADRGYGYTF
TGTGCCGGCAGCGCAGACAGGGGCTATGGCTACACCTTC
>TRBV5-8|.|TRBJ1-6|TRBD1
CASSLEDRGFGNSPLHF
TGTGCCAGCAGCTTGGAGGACAGGGGATTTGGTAATTCACCCCTCCACTTT
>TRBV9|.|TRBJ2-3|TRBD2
CASSVTAGSTDTQYF
TGTGCCAGCAGCGTTACAGCGGGGAGCACAGATACGCAGTATTTT
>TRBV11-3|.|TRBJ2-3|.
CASSLDGSTDTQYF
TGTGCCAGCAGCTTAGATGGGTCCACAGATACGCAGTATTTT
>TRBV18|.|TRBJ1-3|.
CASSPLGGPGPESSGNTIYF
TGTGCCAGCTCACCGTTGGGGGGTCCGGGACCTGAGAGCTCTGGAAACACCATATATTTT
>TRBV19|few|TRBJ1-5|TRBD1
CASTATGEGNQPQHF
TGTGCCAGTACCGCCACAGGGGAGGGCAATCAGCCCCAGCATTTT
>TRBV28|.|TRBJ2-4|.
CASKKRRTLAKNIQYF
TGTGCCAGTAAAAAGCGGCGGACACTAGCCAAAAACATTCAGTACTTC
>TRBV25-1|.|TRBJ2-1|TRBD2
CASSEPLAGVYNEQFF
TGTGCCAGCAGTGAACCACTAGCGGGAGTGTATAATGAGCAGTTCTTC
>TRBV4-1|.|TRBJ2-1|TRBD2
CASSQGLAGGEGEQFF
TGCGCCAGCAGCCAAGGCTTAGCGGGGGGGGAGGGTGAGCAGTTCTTC
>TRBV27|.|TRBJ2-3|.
CASSLLVLRGAADTQYF
TGTGCCAGCAGTTTATTAGTTTTGAGGGGGGCGGCAGATACGCAGTATTTT
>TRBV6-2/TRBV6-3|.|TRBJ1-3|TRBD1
CASSKRQGGGNTIYF
TGTGCCAGCAGTAAACGACAGGGCGGCGGAAACACCATATATTTT
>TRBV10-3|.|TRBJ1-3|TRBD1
CAISDLGQISGNTIYF
TGTGCCATCAGTGACCTGGGACAGATCTCTGGAAACACCATATATTTT
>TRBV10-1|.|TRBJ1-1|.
CASSGQNTEAFF
TGCGCCAGCAGTGGTCAGAACACTGAAGCTTTCTTT
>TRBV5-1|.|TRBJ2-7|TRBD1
CASSPAGTGGVEQYF
TGCGCCAGCAGCCCGGCAGGGACAGGGGGCGTCGAGCAGTACTTC
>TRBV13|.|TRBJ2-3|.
CASSPLADTQYF
TGTGCCAGCAGCCCACTAGCCGATACGCAGTATTTT
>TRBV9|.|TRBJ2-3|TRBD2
CASSVAASGTDTQYF
TGTGCCAGCAGCGTAGCGGCTAGCGGGACAGATACGCAGTATTTT